The 30 T cell receptor beta chains below come from one sample, sequenced in a study of T cell responses to AZD1222 COVID-19 vaccine. Profiling relied on immunoSEQ multiplex PCR, and the TCRdb table lists in-frame clones only, not all of them. The data contain roughly 140,000 clones, about nine tenths of them singletons. The sequenced sample was peripheral blood, obtained 28 days after the second AZD1222 dose. All receptors come from an adult who received the AZD1222 COVID-19 vaccine.

This sequence joins TRBV11-2 and TRBJ1-2; D might be TRBD1 (5 bases). The CDR3 is 13 amino acids. The germline gives CDR1 SGHAT, CDR2 FQNNGV. V was pared by 5 bases and J by 7 bases, with 14 bases between. This CDR3 is CASSPGAGGGYTF. The CDR3 DNA reads as TGTGCCAGCAGCCCTGGTGCGGGGGGTGGCTACACCTTC.

This sequence joins TRBV18 and TRBJ1-3; the D is unclear. V shed 2 bases and J shed 0 bases, with 14 bases lying between them. Germline-derived CDR1 and CDR2 are KGHSH and LQKENI. The CDR3 loop spans 17 amino acids. The DNA of the CDR3 is TGTGCCAGCTCACCATTTTTTGGAGTCTCCTCTGGAAACACCATATATTTT. It is translated as CASSPFFGVSSGNTIYF.

The chain uses TRBV7-9 and TRBJ2-3; D is undetermined. V was pared by 5 bases and J by 2 bases, with 14 bases between. CDR1 SEHNR and CDR2 FQNEAQ come from the germline V gene (reference sequence). The CDR3 has 15 amino acids. CDR3 amino acids: CASSISARTTDTQYF. For the CDR3, the DNA is TGTGCCAGCAGCATCTCAGCGAGAACCACAGATACGCAGTATTTT.

The J gene is TRBJ1-1, the V gene TRBV28; TRBD1 matches at 10 bases. Trimming removed 6 bases from V and 3 bases from J; junction bases left unmatched: 4. Germline V gives CDR1 MDHEN, CDR2 SYDVKM. The CDR3 consists of 14 residues. The CDR3: CASSPGTGDTEAFF. As DNA, the CDR3 is TGTGCCAGCAGCCCTGGGACAGGGGACACTGAAGCTTTCTTT.

The gene calls are TRBV29-1 and TRBJ1-2; D ambiguous. There are 14 residues in the CDR3. Trimming removed 3 bases from V and 4 bases from J, with 15 bases in between. Germline assignment: CDR1 SQVTM and CDR2 ANQGSEA. CDR3 region: CSVDSRSPGYGYTF. The CDR3 DNA is TGCAGCGTTGACTCGCGAAGCCCGGGCTATGGCTACACCTTC.

The V gene is TRBV9, the J gene TRBJ2-4, with D hard to call. The V gene lost 3 bases and the J gene lost 3 bases, with 13 bases spanning the gap. This CDR3 contains 15 residues. Per germline, CDR1 SGDLS and CDR2 YYNGEE. The CDR3 DNA sequence: TGTGCCAGCAGCGCCCTCCCGGGCGGCAAAAACATTCAGTACTTC. Amino acid sequence: CASSALPGGKNIQYF.

The chain is built from TRBV11-2 and TRBJ2-7; TRBD1 matches at 7 bases. V shed 6 bases and J 4 bases; nucleotides not matched to a gene: 3. Looked up from germline, CDR1 is SGHAT and CDR2 is FQNNGV. The CDR3 is 12 amino acids. DNA of the CDR3: TGTGCCAGCAGAAGACAGGGTTACGAGCAGTACTTC. It encodes CASRRQGYEQYF.

The sample holds one count of this clone. V gene TRBV27 combines with J gene TRBJ1-5; 7 bases map to TRBD1. CDR1 is MNHEY and CDR2 is SMNVEV in the germline V gene (reference sequence). This CDR3 contains 15 residues. J gave up 2 bases and V 5 bases, and 6 bases lay outside the gene matches. The CDR3 bases are TGTGCCAGCAGTCCACAGGGGTACGGCAATCAGCCCCAGCATTTT. It is translated as CASSPQGYGNQPQHF.

This rearrangement joins TRBV25-1 to TRBJ1-4; no definite D call. CDR3 length equals 12 residues. Trimming removed 4 bases at V and 8 bases at J, with 8 bases between. The germline CDR1 and CDR2 sequences are MGHDK and SYGVNS. The CDR3 sequence is CASSVATEKLFF. CDR3 DNA sequence: TGTGCCAGCAGTGTAGCGACCGAAAAACTGTTTTTT.

The genes are TRBV6-5 and TRBJ2-2; a possible D gene is TRBD2 (6 bases). The CDR3 runs 13 residues. Germline-derived CDR1 and CDR2 are MNHEY and SVGAGI. V was clipped by 6 bases and J by 6 bases, with 11 bases between them. CDR3 coding DNA: TGTGCCAGCAGACAGGAGGGACCCGGGGAGCTGTTTTTT. Translation gives CASRQEGPGELFF.

V gene TRBV12-5 combines with J gene TRBJ1-1; 7 positions agree with TRBD1. V lost 1 base and J lost 3; bases outside the gene matches: 11. Germline CDR1 and CDR2: LGHNT and FRNRAP. The CDR3 totals 17 residues. In DNA, the CDR3 is TGTGCTAGTGGTTTGGCAGACCACCCGGGACAGTACACTGAAGCTTTCTTT. Translating gives CASGLADHPGQYTEAFF.

This rearrangement joins TRBV18 to TRBJ2-7; D call uncertain. The length of the CDR3 is 11 residues. Germline CDR1 and CDR2: KGHSH and LQKENI. Trimming took off 3 bases at V and 2 bases at J, with 2 bases between the two ends. The CDR3 bases are TGTGCCAGCTCACCTACCTACGAGCAGTACTTC. It is translated as CASSPTYEQYF.

V and J are TRBV3-1 (or the pseudogene TRBV3-2) and TRBJ2-7; D assignment may be TRBD1 or TRBD2 (5 bases each). The CDR3 totals 15 residues. V was cut by 1 base and J by 7 bases, with 17 bases left in between. The germline V gene has CDR1 LGHDT and CDR2 YNNKEL (reference sequence). CDR3 coding DNA: TGTGCCAGCAGCCAAGTCGCCGGGGCGTCGGGTGAGCAGTACTTC. Its protein is CASSQVAGASGEQYF.

This clone has only one observation. The chain carries TRBV6-2 or TRBV6-3 and TRBJ2-7; D is perhaps TRBD1 or TRBD2 (6 bases each). CDR1 is MNHEY and CDR2 is SVGEGT in the germline V gene. V was pared by 6 bases and J by 4 bases, with 13 bases between. The CDR3 is 13 amino acids. This chain's CDR3 is CASSTGLAYEQYF. The DNA for the CDR3 is TGTGCCAGCAGCACAGGGCTAGCGTACGAGCAGTACTTC.

The rearrangement links TRBV2 to TRBJ1-5; D remains ambiguous. The CDR3 runs to 13 residues. CDR1 and CDR2 from the germline V gene are SNHLY and FYNNEI. The V gene lost 4 bases and the J gene lost 3 bases, with 7 bases spanning the gap. CDR3 sequence reads: CASSGHDNQPQHF. The CDR3 DNA reads as TGTGCCAGCAGTGGACACGACAATCAGCCCCAGCATTTT. Complete variable domain (other parts from reference TRBV2 and TRBJ1-5): EPEVTQTPSHQVTQMGQEVILRCVPISNHLYFYWYRQILGQKVEFLVSFYNNEISEKSEIFDDQFSVERPDGSNFTLKIRSTKLEDSAMYFCASSGHDNQPQHFGDGTRLSIL.

This sequence joins TRBV10-3 and TRBJ2-7, with TRBD1 matching over 8 bases. With 6 bases clipped from V and 5 bases from J, the junction kept 3 bases outside the gene matches. The CDR3 has 12 residues. Germline V gene sequence: CDR1 ENHRY, CDR2 SYGVKD. CDR3 DNA sequence: TGTGCCATCAGACCGGACAGGGACGAGCAGTACTTC. It encodes CAIRPDRDEQYF.

The genes are TRBV29-1 and TRBJ2-1, with 7 bases lining up with TRBD1. The CDR3 is 13 amino acids. V dropped 3 bases and J dropped 12; count of bases not matched to a gene: 11. Per germline, CDR1 SQVTM and CDR2 ANQGSEA. CDR3 protein: CSVEGQPSSGQFF. CDR3 nucleotides: TGCAGCGTTGAGGGACAGCCCTCCTCGGGGCAGTTCTTC.

This clone was seen only once. The V and J genes are TRBV12-3 or TRBV12-4 and TRBJ1-5; D is possibly TRBD1 (6 bases). Between the trimmed V and J ends, which lost 8 bases and 11 bases, there was a span of 16 bases. CDR3 length: 12 residues. CDR3 nucleotide sequence: TGTGCCAGCGCAATAGAGGGGGTGTCCCAGCATTTT. Translation gives CASAIEGVSQHF.

V and J are TRBV27 and TRBJ1-1; 8 bases are a match to TRBD1. Germline V gene data show CDR1 as MNHEY and CDR2 as SMNVEV (reference sequence). V dropped 4 bases and J dropped 4; count of bases not matched to a gene: 8. The length of the CDR3 is 15 residues. Here the CDR3 DNA reads TGTGCCAGCAGTTCCCCCCCGACAGGGGCCACTGAAGCTTTCTTT. Translating it yields CASSSPPTGATEAFF.

V gene TRBV5-4 combines with J gene TRBJ1-4; 10 bases map to TRBD1. V lost 1 base and J lost 5; bases outside the gene matches: 8. Germline lookup yields CDR1 SGHNT and CDR2 YYREEE (reference sequence). The CDR3 extends over 17 amino acids. CDR3 protein: CASSLTTGGGGNEKLFF. CDR3 sequence (DNA): TGTGCCAGCAGCTTGACGACAGGGGGCGGGGGAAATGAAAAACTGTTTTTT.

The V and J genes are TRBV5-1 and TRBJ1-2; the D gene is possibly TRBD1 (5 bases). This CDR3 contains 14 residues. Germline V gene sequence: CDR1 SGHRS, CDR2 YFSETQ. Between the trimmed V and J ends, which lost 1 base and 7 bases, there was a span of 14 bases. The CDR3 nucleotides are TGCGCCAGCAGCTTGCCGGGGGGAGAGGCTGGCTACACCTTC. Protein product: CASSLPGGEAGYTF. The whole variable domain, remainder taken from reference TRBV5-1 and TRBJ1-2, is KAGVTQTPRYLIKTRGQQVTLSCSPISGHRSVSWYQQTPGQGLQFLFEYFSETQRNKGNFPGRFSGRQFSNSRSEMNVSTLELGDSALYLCASSLPGGEAGYTFGSGTRLTVV.

The chain combines TRBV10-3 with TRBJ1-5, with TRBD1 identical over 8 bases. The V segment lost 6 bases and the J segment 8 bases; nucleotides outside the gene matches: 6. The CDR3 contains 13 residues. Germline CDR1 reads ENHRY; CDR2 reads SYGVKD. The DNA of the CDR3 is TGTGCCATCAGGGACAGGGACGGGGAGCCCCAGCATTTT. It yields the protein CAIRDRDGEPQHF.

V and J are TRBV7-9 and TRBJ2-1; D is undetermined. The V end lost 2 bases, the J end lost 6 bases, and 8 bases lay between the germline ends. The CDR3 totals 13 residues. Germline CDR1 SEHNR, CDR2 FQNEAQ (reference sequence). The CDR3 nucleotides are TGTGCCAGCAGCTTAAGTTTTGGCAATGAGCAGTTCTTC. Translated, it gives CASSLSFGNEQFF.

The chain links TRBV18 to TRBJ2-1; 8 bases agree with TRBD1. The CDR3 is 15 amino acids. The germline CDR1 and CDR2 sequences are KGHSH and LQKENI. V trimming: 3 bases; J trimming: 6 bases; junction bases outside the gene matches: 7. The CDR3 DNA sequence: TGTGCCAGCTCACCCCCGACAGGGGTGGGCAATGAGCAGTTCTTC. This gives the protein CASSPPTGVGNEQFF.

The chain has TRBV27 and TRBJ2-7, with D hard to call. This CDR3 has 15 amino acids. Germline loops: CDR1 MNHEY, CDR2 SMNVEV (reference sequence). V shed 1 base and J shed 2 bases, with 12 bases lying between them. The CDR3, as DNA: TGTGCCAGCAGTTTATTTTTAGGGCGCCCCTACGAGCAGTACTTC. Translated: CASSLFLGRPYEQYF.

This chain joins TRBV5-1 and TRBJ1-1; D gene ambiguous. The CDR3 consists of 11 residues. Trimming cost V 0 bases and J 10 bases, with 7 bases left between them. Germline assignment: CDR1 SGHRS and CDR2 YFSETQ. This chain's CDR3 is CASSLDGLAFF. CDR3 coding DNA: TGCGCCAGCAGCTTGGACGGGCTAGCTTTCTTT.

This clone was found a few times. The chain employs TRBV6-5 and TRBJ1-5; D is uncertain. The CDR3 has 14 amino acids. The V gene lost 0 bases and the J gene lost 7 bases, with 10 bases spanning the gap. Germline V gene sequence: CDR1 MNHEY, CDR2 SVGAGI. The CDR3 protein is CASSYSGMGQPQHF. DNA for the CDR3: TGTGCCAGCAGTTACTCAGGGATGGGGCAGCCCCAGCATTTT.

This sequence joins TRBV30 and TRBJ1-2; a weak D match, TRBD1 (5 bases). Germline assignment: CDR1 GTSNPN and CDR2 SVGIG (reference sequence). Trimming pared 8 bases from V and 4 bases from J, leaving 14 bases between. CDR3 length: 12 residues. As DNA, the CDR3 is TGTGCCCAGGGAGGGGACGGCTATGGCTACACCTTC. Translated, it gives CAQGGDGYGYTF.

As concerns this clone: Other nucleotide sequences from this sample produce the same CDR3. J is TRBJ1-1 and V is TRBV30; unclear D gene. Trimming left V 0 bases short and J 0 bases short, with 5 bases between. CDR3 length: 13 residues. CDR1 and CDR2 (germline): GTSNPN, SVGIG (reference sequence). The CDR3 protein is CAWSVSLNTEAFF. The DNA for the CDR3 is TGTGCCTGGAGTGTAAGCTTGAACACTGAAGCTTTCTTT.

The chain joins TRBV4-2 to TRBJ2-1; 8 bases agree with TRBD2. V trimming: 4 bases; J trimming: 0 bases; junction bases outside the gene matches: 5. The germline CDR1 and CDR2 sequences are LGHNA and YNFKEQ. The CDR3 covers 16 residues. The CDR3 reads CASSLTSDSSYNEQFF. CDR3 bases: TGTGCCAGCAGCCTGACTAGCGACAGCTCCTACAATGAGCAGTTCTTC.